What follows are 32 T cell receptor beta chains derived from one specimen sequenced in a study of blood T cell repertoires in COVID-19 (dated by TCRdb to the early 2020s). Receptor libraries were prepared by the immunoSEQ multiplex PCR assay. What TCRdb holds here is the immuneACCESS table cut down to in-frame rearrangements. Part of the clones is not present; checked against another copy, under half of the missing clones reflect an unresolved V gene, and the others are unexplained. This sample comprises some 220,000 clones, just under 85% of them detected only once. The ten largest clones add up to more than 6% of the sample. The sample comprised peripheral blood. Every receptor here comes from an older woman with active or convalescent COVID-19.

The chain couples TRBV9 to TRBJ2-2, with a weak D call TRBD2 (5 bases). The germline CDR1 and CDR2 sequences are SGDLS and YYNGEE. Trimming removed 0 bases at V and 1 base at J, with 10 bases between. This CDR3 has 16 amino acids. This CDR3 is CASSVDPAVNTGELFF. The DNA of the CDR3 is TGTGCCAGCAGCGTAGACCCAGCGGTGAACACCGGGGAGCTGTTTTTT.

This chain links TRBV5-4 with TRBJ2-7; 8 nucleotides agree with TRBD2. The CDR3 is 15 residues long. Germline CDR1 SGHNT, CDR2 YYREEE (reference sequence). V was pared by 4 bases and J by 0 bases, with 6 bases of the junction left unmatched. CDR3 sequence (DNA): TGTGCCAGCAGCGGCCCCGGGACTAGCTCCTACGAGCAGTACTTC. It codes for CASSGPGTSSYEQYF. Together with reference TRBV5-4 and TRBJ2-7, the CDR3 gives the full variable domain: ETGVTQSPTHLIKTRGQQVTLRCSSQSGHNTVSWYQQALGQGPQFIFQYYREEENGRGNFPPRFSGLQFPNYSSELNVNALELDDSALYLCASSGPGTSSYEQYFGPGTRLTVT.

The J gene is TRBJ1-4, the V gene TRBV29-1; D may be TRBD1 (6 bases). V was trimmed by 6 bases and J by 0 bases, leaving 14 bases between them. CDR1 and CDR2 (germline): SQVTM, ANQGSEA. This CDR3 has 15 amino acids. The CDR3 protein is CSVGIRQATNEKLFF. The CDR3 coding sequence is TGCAGCGTGGGGATACGACAGGCAACTAATGAAAAACTGTTTTTT. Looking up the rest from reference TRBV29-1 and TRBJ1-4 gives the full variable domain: SAVISQKPSRDICQRGTSLTIQCQVDSQVTMMFWYRQQPGQSLTLIATANQGSEATYESGFVIDKFPISRPNLTFSTLTVSNMSPEDSSIYLCSVGIRQATNEKLFFGSGTQLSVL.

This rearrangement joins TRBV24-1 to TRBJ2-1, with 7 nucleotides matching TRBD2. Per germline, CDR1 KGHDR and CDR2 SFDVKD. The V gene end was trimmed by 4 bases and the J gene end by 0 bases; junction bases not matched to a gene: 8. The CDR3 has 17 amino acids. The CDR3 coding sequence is TGTGCCACCAGTGACCCGTTGGGCGGGAGCTCCTACAATGAGCAGTTCTTC. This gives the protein CATSDPLGGSSYNEQFF.

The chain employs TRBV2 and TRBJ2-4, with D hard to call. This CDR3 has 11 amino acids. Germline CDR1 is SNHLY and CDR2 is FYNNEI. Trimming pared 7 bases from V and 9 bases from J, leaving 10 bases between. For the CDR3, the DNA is TGTGCCAGCATAAGTTCGGGCATTCAGTACTTC. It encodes CASISSGIQYF.

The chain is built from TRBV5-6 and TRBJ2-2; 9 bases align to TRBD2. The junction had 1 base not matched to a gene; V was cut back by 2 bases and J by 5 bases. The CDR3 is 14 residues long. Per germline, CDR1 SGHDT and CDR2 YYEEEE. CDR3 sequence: CASSFLAGTGELFF. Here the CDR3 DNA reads TGTGCCAGCAGCTTCCTAGCGGGGACCGGGGAGCTGTTTTTT.

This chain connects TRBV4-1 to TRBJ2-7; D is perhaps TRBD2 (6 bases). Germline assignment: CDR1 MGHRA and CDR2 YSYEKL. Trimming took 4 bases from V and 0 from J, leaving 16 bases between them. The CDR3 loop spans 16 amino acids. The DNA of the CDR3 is TGCGCCAGCAGCCGAGCGGGCGGAATAAGCTCCTACGAGCAGTACTTC. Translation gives CASSRAGGISSYEQYF.

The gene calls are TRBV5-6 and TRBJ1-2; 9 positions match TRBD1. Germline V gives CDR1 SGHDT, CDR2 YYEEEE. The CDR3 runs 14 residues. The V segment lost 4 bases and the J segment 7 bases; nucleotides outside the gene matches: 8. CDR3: CASSVWDREGGYTF. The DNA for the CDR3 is TGTGCCAGCAGCGTGTGGGACAGGGAAGGTGGCTACACCTTC.

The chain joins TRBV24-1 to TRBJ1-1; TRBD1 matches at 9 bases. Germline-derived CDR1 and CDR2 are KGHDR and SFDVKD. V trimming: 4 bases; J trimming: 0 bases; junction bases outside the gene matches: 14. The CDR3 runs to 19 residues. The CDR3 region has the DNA TGTGCCACCAGTGAGGGACAGGGCAAGTTCTACCGAATGAACACTGAAGCTTTCTTT. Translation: CATSEGQGKFYRMNTEAFF.

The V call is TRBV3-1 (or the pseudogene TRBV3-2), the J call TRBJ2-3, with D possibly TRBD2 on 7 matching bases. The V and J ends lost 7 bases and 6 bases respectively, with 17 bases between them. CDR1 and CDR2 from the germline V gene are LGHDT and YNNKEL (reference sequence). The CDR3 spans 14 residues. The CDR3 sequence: CASTEGRGADTQYF. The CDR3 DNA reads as TGTGCCAGCACCGAGGGTCGGGGGGCGGATACGCAGTATTTT.

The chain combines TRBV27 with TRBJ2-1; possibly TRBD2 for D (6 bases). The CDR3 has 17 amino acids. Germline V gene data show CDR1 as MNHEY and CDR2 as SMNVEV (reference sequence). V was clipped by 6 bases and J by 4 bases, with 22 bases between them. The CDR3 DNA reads TGTGCCAGCAGAGTCTCTAGGCGGGACGGGCCTTACAATGAGCAGTTCTTC. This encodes CASRVSRRDGPYNEQFF.

For the CDR3, the DNA is TGTGCCAGCTCACCCCGAATGAGCTCCTACGAGCAGTACTTC. This gives the protein CASSPRMSSYEQYF. The chain is built from TRBV18 and TRBJ2-7; no firm D call. There are 14 residues in the CDR3. Trimming shortened V by 3 bases and J by 0 bases, and 9 bases separated the two germline ends. Germline CDR1 and CDR2: KGHSH and LQKENI.

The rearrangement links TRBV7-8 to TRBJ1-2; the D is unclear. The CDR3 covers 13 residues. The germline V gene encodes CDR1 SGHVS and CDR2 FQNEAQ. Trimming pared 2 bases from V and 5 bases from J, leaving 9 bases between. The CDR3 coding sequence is TGTGCCAGCAGCTTACAGGCGGGGTATGGCTACACCTTC. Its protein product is CASSLQAGYGYTF.

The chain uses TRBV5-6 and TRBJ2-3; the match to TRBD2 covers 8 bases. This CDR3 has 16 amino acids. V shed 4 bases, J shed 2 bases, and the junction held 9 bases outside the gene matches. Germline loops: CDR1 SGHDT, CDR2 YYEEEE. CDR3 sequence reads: CASSNPTGGVTDTQYF. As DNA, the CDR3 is TGTGCCAGCAGCAACCCTACGGGGGGGGTCACAGATACGCAGTATTTT.

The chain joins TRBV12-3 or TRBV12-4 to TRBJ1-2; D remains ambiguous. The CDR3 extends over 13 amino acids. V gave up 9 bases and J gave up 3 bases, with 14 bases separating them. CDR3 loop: CASSPEWDYGYTF. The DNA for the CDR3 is TGTGCCAGTAGCCCCGAGTGGGACTATGGCTACACCTTC.

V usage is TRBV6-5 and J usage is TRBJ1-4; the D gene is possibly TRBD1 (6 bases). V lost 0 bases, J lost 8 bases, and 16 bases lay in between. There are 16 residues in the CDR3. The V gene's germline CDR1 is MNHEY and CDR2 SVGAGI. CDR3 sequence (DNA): TGTGCCAGCAGTTACTCGTTCCCTGGGGGGGGCGAAAAACTGTTTTTT. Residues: CASSYSFPGGGEKLFF.

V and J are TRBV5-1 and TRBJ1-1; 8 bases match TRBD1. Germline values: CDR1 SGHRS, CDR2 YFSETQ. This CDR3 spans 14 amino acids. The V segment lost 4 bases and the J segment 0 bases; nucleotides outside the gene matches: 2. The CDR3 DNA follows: TGCGCCAGCAGCAAACAGGGGGTGAACACTGAAGCTTTCTTT. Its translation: CASSKQGVNTEAFF.

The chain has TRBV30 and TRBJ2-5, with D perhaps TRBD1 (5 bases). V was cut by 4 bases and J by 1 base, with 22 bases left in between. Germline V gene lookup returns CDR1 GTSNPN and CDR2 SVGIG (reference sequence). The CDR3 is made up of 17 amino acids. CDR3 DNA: TGTGCCTGGAAACCCCCTAGAGACGCTAGGGGCCAAGAGACCCAGTACTTC. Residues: CAWKPPRDARGQETQYF. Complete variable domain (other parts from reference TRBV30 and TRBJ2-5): SQTIHQWPATLVQPVGSPLSLECTVEGTSNPNLYWYRQAAGRGLQLLFYSVGIGQISSEVPQNLSASRPQDRQFILSSKKLLLSDSGFYLCAWKPPRDARGQETQYFGPGTRLLVL.

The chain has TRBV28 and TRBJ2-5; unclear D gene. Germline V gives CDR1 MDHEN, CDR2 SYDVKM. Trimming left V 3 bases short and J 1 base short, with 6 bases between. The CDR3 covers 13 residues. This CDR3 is CASSLISQETQYF. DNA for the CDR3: TGTGCCAGCAGTTTGATTAGCCAAGAGACCCAGTACTTC.

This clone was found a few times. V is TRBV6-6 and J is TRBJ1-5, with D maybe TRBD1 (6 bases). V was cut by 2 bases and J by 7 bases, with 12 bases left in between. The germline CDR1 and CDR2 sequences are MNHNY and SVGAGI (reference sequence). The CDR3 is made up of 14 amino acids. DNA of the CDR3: TGTGCCAGCAGTTACACGGGGGGCAGGCAGCCCCAGCATTTT. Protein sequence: CASSYTGGRQPQHF.

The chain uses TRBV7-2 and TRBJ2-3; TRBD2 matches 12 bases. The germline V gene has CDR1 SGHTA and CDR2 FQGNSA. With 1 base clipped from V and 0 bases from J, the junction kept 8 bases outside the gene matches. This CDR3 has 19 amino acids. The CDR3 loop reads CASSLEELAGGTSTDTQYF. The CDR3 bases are TGTGCCAGCAGCTTAGAGGAACTAGCGGGGGGAACTAGCACAGATACGCAGTATTTT.

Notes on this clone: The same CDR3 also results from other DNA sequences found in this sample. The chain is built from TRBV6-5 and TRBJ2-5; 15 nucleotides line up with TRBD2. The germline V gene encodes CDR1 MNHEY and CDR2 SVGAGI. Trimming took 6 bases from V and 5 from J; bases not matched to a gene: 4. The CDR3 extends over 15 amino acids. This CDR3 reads CASRPGLAGGETQYF. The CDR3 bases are TGTGCCAGCAGACCCGGACTAGCGGGGGGGGAGACCCAGTACTTC.

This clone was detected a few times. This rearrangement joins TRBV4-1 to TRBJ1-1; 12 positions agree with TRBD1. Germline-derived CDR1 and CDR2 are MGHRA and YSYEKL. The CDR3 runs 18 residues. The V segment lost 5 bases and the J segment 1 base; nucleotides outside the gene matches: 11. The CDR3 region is CASSSLSGTGGGNTEAFF. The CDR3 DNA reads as TGCGCCAGCAGCTCCTTATCCGGGACAGGGGGCGGGAACACTGAAGCTTTCTTT.

The CDR3 DNA reads TGTGCCATCAGTGAGTTCGACAGGGCCTACGAGCAGTACTTC. Its translation is CAISEFDRAYEQYF. The chain recombines TRBV10-3 with TRBJ2-7; 7 nucleotides line up with TRBD1. The CDR3 is 14 residues long. With 1 base clipped from V and 2 bases from J, the junction kept 2 bases outside the gene matches. Looked up from germline, CDR1 is ENHRY and CDR2 is SYGVKD.

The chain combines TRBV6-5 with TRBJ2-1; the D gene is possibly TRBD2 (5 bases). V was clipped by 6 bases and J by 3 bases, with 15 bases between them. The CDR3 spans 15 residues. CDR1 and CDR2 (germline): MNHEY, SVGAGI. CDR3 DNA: TGTGCCAGCAGCCCCCAACTGAGGGACTACAATGAGCAGTTCTTC. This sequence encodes CASSPQLRDYNEQFF.

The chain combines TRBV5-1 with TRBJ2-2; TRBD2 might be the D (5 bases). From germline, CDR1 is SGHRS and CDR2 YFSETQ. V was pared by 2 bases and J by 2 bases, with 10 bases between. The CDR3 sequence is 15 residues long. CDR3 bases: TGCGCCAGCAGCTTCTCAAGCGGTAACACCGGGGAGCTGTTTTTT. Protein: CASSFSSGNTGELFF.

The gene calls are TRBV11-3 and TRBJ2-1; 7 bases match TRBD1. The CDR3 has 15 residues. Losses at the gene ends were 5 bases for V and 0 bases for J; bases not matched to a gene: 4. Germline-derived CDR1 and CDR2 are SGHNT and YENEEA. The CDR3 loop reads CASSIGTVSYNEQFF. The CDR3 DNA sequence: TGTGCCAGCAGCATCGGGACAGTCTCCTACAATGAGCAGTTCTTC.

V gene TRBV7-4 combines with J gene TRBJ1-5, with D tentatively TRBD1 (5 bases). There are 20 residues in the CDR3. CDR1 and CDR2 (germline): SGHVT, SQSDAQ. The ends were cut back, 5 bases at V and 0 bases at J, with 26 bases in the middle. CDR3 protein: CASSERWGTRGGYSNQPQHF. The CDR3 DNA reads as TGTGCCAGCAGCGAAAGATGGGGCACCCGAGGTGGGTATAGCAATCAGCCCCAGCATTTT.

The CDR3 nucleotides read TGTGCCAGCAGCTTTGCGGTCGCCACCGGGGAGCTGTTTTTT. It yields the protein CASSFAVATGELFF. The chain carries TRBV7-3 and TRBJ2-2; D not certain. The V end was cut by 3 bases, the J end by 4 bases, with 9 bases between. The CDR3 totals 14 residues. Germline CDR1 is SGHTA and CDR2 is FQGTGA.

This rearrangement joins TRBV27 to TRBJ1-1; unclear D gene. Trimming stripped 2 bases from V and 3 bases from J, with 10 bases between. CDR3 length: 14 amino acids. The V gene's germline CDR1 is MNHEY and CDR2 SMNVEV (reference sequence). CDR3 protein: CASSLEGSYTEAFF. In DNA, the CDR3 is TGTGCCAGCAGTTTAGAGGGCAGTTACACTGAAGCTTTCTTT.

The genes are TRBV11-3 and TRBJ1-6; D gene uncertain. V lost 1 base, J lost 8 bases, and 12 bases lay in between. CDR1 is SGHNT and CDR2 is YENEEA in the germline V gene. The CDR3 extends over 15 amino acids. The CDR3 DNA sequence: TGTGCCAGCAGCTTAGGAGGGAGTTCCTATTCACCCCTCCACTTT. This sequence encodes CASSLGGSSYSPLHF.

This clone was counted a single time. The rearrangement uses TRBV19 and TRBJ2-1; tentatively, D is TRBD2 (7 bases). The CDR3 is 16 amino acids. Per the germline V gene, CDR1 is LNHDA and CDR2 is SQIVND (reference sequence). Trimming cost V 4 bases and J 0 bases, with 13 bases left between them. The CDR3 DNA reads TGTGCCAGTAGTAGCGGGGGCTCGAGCTCCTACAATGAGCAGTTCTTC. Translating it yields CASSSGGSSSYNEQFF.